This TCR beta chain was documented in a study of radiotherapy plus CTLA-4 blockade in lung cancer. Here immunoSEQ multiplex PCR was the method, and the copy in TCRdb shows in-frame clones only, minus some. There are roughly 66,000 clones in the sample; around four fifths occur only once, and about 4% lies in the top ten. The CDR3 loop spans 18 amino acids. J was trimmed by 6 bases and V by 4 bases; bases with no gene match: 12. The V gene's germline CDR1 is SGHVS and CDR2 FNYEAQ. V and J are TRBV7-6 and TRBJ2-1, with 13 bases aligning to TRBD2. The TCR comes from a human donor with non-small cell lung cancer who had a partial response to radiotherapy plus ipilimumab. The specimen was peripheral blood, collected from a patient treated with radiotherapy plus ipilimumab. CDR3 nucleotides: TGTGCCAGCAGCTACCGGACTAGCGGGAGCCCACTCGCCAATGAGCAGTTCTTC. Residues: CASSYRTSGSPLANEQFF.